Following are 17 T cell receptor beta chains from one sample sequenced in a study of T cells in Graves' hyperthyroidism and ophthalmopathy. From RNA transcripts, TCR beta CDR3 regions were amplified. TCR CDR3 regions were first amplified by RT-PCR with HTBI primers. MiXCR was run by TCRdb on the multiplex PCR reads, yielding one entry per CDR3 protein. The sample yields roughly 200,000 distinct CDR3 sequences, approximately 16% seen once. The sequenced sample was blood. The origin of the receptors is a man aged 35 to 55 with Graves' hyperthyroidism.

This chain uses TRBV7-3 with TRBJ2-3; TRBD2 agrees at 14 bases. J lost 3 bases, V lost 5 bases, and 13 bases had no gene match. The CDR3 loop spans 19 amino acids. CDR1 is SGHTA, CDR2 FQGTGA, per germline. The chain's CDR3 is CASSRLAGGLAGWTDTQYF. CDR3 coding DNA: TGTGCCAGCAGCCGACTAGCGGGGGGGCTAGCGGGGTGGACAGATACGCAGTATTTT.

The chain links TRBV18 to TRBJ2-1; D is perhaps TRBD1 (5 bases). Germline V gene sequence: CDR1 KGHSH, CDR2 LQKENI. This CDR3 is built from 17 residues. With 4 bases removed from V and 0 bases from J, the gap between germline ends came to 16 bases. CDR3 coding DNA: TGTGCCAGCTCACGCTTGCCACCCGACAGCTCCTACAATGAGCAGTTCTTC. Its protein product is CASSRLPPDSSYNEQFF.

This clonotype was seen at least ten times. The CDR3 DNA follows: TGTGCCAGCAGGACCCGGACCTGGGTGAGCACCGGGGAGCTGTTTTTT. As protein: CASRTRTWVSTGELFF. This sequence joins TRBV28 and TRBJ2-2; D call uncertain. CDR3 size: 16 residues. Trimming stripped 6 bases from V and 4 bases from J, with 18 bases between. Germline V gives CDR1 MDHEN, CDR2 SYDVKM.

This chain joins TRBV3-2 and TRBJ1-5. TRBV3-2 is a pseudogene. The CDR3 runs 10 residues. The CDR3 reads CATKNQPQHF. The CDR3 nucleotides read TGTGCCACCAAGAATCAGCCCCAGCATTTT.

Ten or more counts support this clonotype. At one end the junction does not follow the germline gene, possibly because of a read error. The J gene is TRBJ2-1, the V gene TRBV30; 8 bases fit TRBD2. The CDR3 is made up of 12 amino acids. The germline CDR1 and CDR2 sequences are GTSNPN and SVGIG (reference sequence). The CDR3 loop reads CATSVSYNEQFF. CDR3 sequence (DNA): TGCGCGACTAGCGTCTCCTACAATGAGCAGTTCTTC.

This clonotype came up many times. This chain links TRBV20-1 with TRBJ2-5; a possible D gene is TRBD1 (6 bases). This CDR3 is 14 amino acids long. The V gene's germline CDR1 is DFQATT and CDR2 SNEGSKA (reference sequence). The V and J ends lost 7 bases and 6 bases respectively, with 21 bases between them. The DNA of the CDR3 is TGCAGTGTCTCGCACTCTACAGGGATGAAGACCCAGTACTTC. Its protein product is CSVSHSTGMKTQYF.

The table lists this clonotype with many counts. This rearrangement joins TRBV3-1 to TRBJ1-4; D call uncertain. Trimming took off 1 base at V and 8 bases at J, with 5 bases between the two ends. The CDR3 has 12 residues. CDR1 is LGHDT and CDR2 is YNNKEL in the germline V gene (reference sequence). The CDR3 nucleotides read TGTGCCAGCAGCCAAGTGGACGAAAAACTGTTTTTT. Residues: CASSQVDEKLFF.

This clonotype was recorded many times. The genes are TRBV20-1 and TRBJ2-7; 8 bases agree with TRBD1. The CDR3 is 13 amino acids. V lost 5 bases and J lost 6; bases outside the gene matches: 9. Per the germline V gene, CDR1 is DFQATT and CDR2 is SNEGSKA (reference sequence). CDR3 bases: TGCAGTGCTCTGACAGGGGTCCCCCGCGAGCAGTACTTC. This gives the protein CSALTGVPREQYF.

The genes are TRBV4-3 and TRBJ2-3; the match to TRBD2 covers 10 bases. V trimming: 0 bases; J trimming: 0 bases; junction bases outside the gene matches: 9. The CDR3 is 19 amino acids. Germline V gene lookup returns CDR1 LGHNA and CDR2 YSLEER. The chain's CDR3 is CASSQDPSGGSLSTDTQYF. The CDR3 DNA follows: TGCGCCAGCAGCCAAGATCCTAGCGGGGGCTCCCTCAGCACAGATACGCAGTATTTT.

This chain connects TRBV9 to TRBJ1-5; D gene unclear. From germline, CDR1 is SGDLS and CDR2 YYNGEE. The ends were cut back, 0 bases at V and 5 bases at J, with 6 bases in the middle. This CDR3 is built from 13 residues. The chain's CDR3 is CASSVDPYQPQHF. CDR3 nucleotide sequence: TGTGCCAGCAGCGTAGACCCTTATCAGCCCCAGCATTTT.

The chain recombines TRBV10-1 with TRBJ1-1; 7 nucleotides line up with TRBD1. The CDR3 length is 13 residues. Trimming cost V 3 bases and J 5 bases; bases outside gene matches: 3. Germline V gene lookup returns CDR1 WNHNN and CDR2 SYGVQD (reference sequence). CDR3 protein: CASSDRGNTEAFF. The CDR3 region has the DNA TGCGCCAGCAGTGACAGGGGGAATACTGAAGCTTTCTTT.

The table lists this clonotype with many counts. The J gene is TRBJ1-6, the V gene TRBV27; D possibly corresponds to TRBD1 (5 bases). Germline lookup yields CDR1 MNHEY and CDR2 SMNVEV (reference sequence). Deletions cut 7 bases from V and 2 bases from J, with 12 bases between. The CDR3 consists of 15 residues. DNA of the CDR3: TGTGCCAGCACCTGGGGGGTTACCTATAATTCACCCCTCCACTTT. This codes for CASTWGVTYNSPLHF.

This clonotype was detected many times. The chain carries TRBV2 and TRBJ1-4; D gene uncertain. The CDR3 is made up of 13 amino acids. Germline V gene lookup returns CDR1 SNHLY and CDR2 FYNNEI. With 7 bases removed from V and 8 bases from J, the gap between germline ends came to 14 bases. The CDR3 loop reads CASMAFQDEKLFF. The CDR3 region has the DNA TGTGCCAGCATGGCGTTTCAAGACGAAAAACTGTTTTTT. Filled out from reference TRBV2 and TRBJ1-4, the complete variable domain reads EPEVTQTPSHQVTQMGQEVILRCVPISNHLYFYWYRQILGQKVEFLVSFYNNEISEKSEIFDDQFSVERPDGSNFTLKIRSTKLEDSAMYFCASMAFQDEKLFFGSGTQLSVL.

This rearrangement joins TRBV6-2 or TRBV6-3 to TRBJ1-6; 7 bases are shared with TRBD1. After removal of 5 bases from V and 5 bases from J, the junction contained 6 bases not matched to a gene. This CDR3 has 15 amino acids. Germline lookup yields CDR1 MNHEY and CDR2 SVGEGT. CDR3 coding DNA: TGTGCCAGCAGTAACACAGGGGTGGATAATTCACCCCTCCACTTT. Its protein is CASSNTGVDNSPLHF.

This rearrangement joins TRBV10-3 to TRBJ2-3; 7 positions agree with TRBD1. Germline loops: CDR1 ENHRY, CDR2 SYGVKD. J gave up 2 bases and V 10 bases, and 9 bases lay outside the gene matches. This CDR3 comprises 14 residues. In nucleotides, the CDR3 is TGTGCCACCGAAGGGGGCGGAAACACAGATACGCAGTATTTT. It is translated as CATEGGGNTDTQYF.

This clonotype showed up many times. The CDR3 DNA reads as TGTGCCAGCAGCCAAGACGGAGTATTGGCTTTCTTT. Translation gives CASSQDGVLAFF. This chain connects TRBV3-1 to TRBJ1-1; D gene unclear. This CDR3 has 12 residues. Trimming removed 0 bases from V and 11 bases from J, with 10 bases in between. CDR1 is LGHDT, CDR2 YNNKEL, per germline (reference sequence).

The sample holds many counts of this clonotype. This chain links TRBV2 with TRBJ2-5, with 14 nucleotides matching TRBD2. The CDR3 consists of 17 residues. Trimming at V came to 4 bases and at J to 1 base, leaving 5 bases not matched to a gene. Germline loops: CDR1 SNHLY, CDR2 FYNNEI. The CDR3 DNA reads TGTGCCAGCAGTGTCGGACTAGCGGGGGGCCTCCAAGAGACCCAGTACTTC. Translating it yields CASSVGLAGGLQETQYF.